These 15 T cell receptor beta chains came from one sample sequenced in a study of T cells in narcolepsy. Using immunoSEQ multiplex PCR, the repertoire was profiled, and TCRdb retains in-frame clones only, with some absent. The sample has some 13,000 clones; 85% to 90% are singletons. Sequencing input: CD45RA- memory CD4+ T cells from PBMCs. Receptor source: a human donor with narcolepsy.

This chain links TRBV4-1 with TRBJ2-7, with D maybe TRBD2 (7 bases). The ends were cut back, 1 base at V and 2 bases at J, with 18 bases in the middle. This CDR3 region has 17 residues. The germline V gene encodes CDR1 MGHRA and CDR2 YSYEKL. CDR3 DNA sequence: TGCGCCAGCAGCCAAGTGGATTTTATAGGGGGGGCCTACGAGCAGTACTTC. This translates into CASSQVDFIGGAYEQYF.

The rearrangement joins TRBV6-1 to TRBJ2-5; 9 nucleotides line up with TRBD2. J gave up 5 bases and V 3 bases, and 4 bases lay outside the gene matches. CDR3 length equals 14 residues. The germline CDR1 and CDR2 sequences are MNHNS and SASEGT. The CDR3 nucleotides read TGTGCCAGCAGTGAGGTAGCGGGAGCTGAGACCCAGTACTTC. It yields the protein CASSEVAGAETQYF.

V and J are TRBV7-6 and TRBJ1-1; D perhaps matches TRBD1 (6 bases). The CDR3 is made up of 15 amino acids. The V end was cut by 5 bases, the J end by 4 bases, with 17 bases between. Germline-derived CDR1 and CDR2 are SGHVS and FNYEAQ. For the CDR3, the DNA is TGTGCCAGCAGCCCACCCAGGGGCTCAGGCACTGAAGCTTTCTTT. Its protein product is CASSPPRGSGTEAFF. Combining the CDR3 with reference TRBV7-6 and TRBJ1-1 gives the whole variable domain GAGVSQSPRYKVTKRGQDVALRCDPISGHVSLYWYRQALGQGPEFLTYFNYEAQQDKSGLPNDRFSAERPEGSISTLTIQRTEQRDSAMYRCASSPPRGSGTEAFFGQGTRLTVV.

The J gene is TRBJ2-7, the V gene TRBV28, with D possibly matching TRBD1 (5 bases). Germline V gives CDR1 MDHEN, CDR2 SYDVKM. V was trimmed by 9 bases and J by 4 bases, leaving 19 bases between them. The CDR3 runs to 14 residues. The CDR3 here is CASHFSRERYEQYF. In DNA form, the CDR3 reads TGTGCCAGTCACTTCTCCAGGGAACGTTACGAGCAGTACTTC.

DNA for the CDR3: TGTGCCAGCAGCGTTGGGGGGACGGACAATGAGCAGTTCTTC. Translated, it gives CASSVGGTDNEQFF. This sequence joins TRBV9 and TRBJ2-1; weak D call: TRBD2 (6 bases). This CDR3 has 14 residues. Germline assignment: CDR1 SGDLS and CDR2 YYNGEE. Trimming left V 2 bases short and J 5 bases short, with 11 bases between.

The CDR3 spells CASSLSSGARNEQFF. The CDR3, as DNA: TGTGCCAGCAGCTTATCGAGCGGGGCCCGCAATGAGCAGTTCTTC. The rearrangement joins TRBV7-2 to TRBJ2-1; 7 nucleotides align to TRBD2. V was pared by 2 bases and J by 6 bases, with 7 bases of the junction left unmatched. The V gene's germline CDR1 is SGHTA and CDR2 FQGNSA. This CDR3 spans 15 amino acids.

V gene TRBV11-3 combines with J gene TRBJ2-1; unclear D gene. The CDR3 is 15 residues long. Germline CDR1 reads SGHNT; CDR2 reads YENEEA. V was cut by 1 base and J by 6 bases, with 13 bases left in between. This chain's CDR3 is CASSLGQAQINEQFF. The DNA of the CDR3 is TGTGCCAGCAGCTTAGGTCAGGCCCAGATCAATGAGCAGTTCTTC.

The chain has TRBV27 and TRBJ1-2, with a possible D match to TRBD1 (5 bases). Trimming stripped 2 bases from V and 10 bases from J, with 17 bases between. Germline lookup yields CDR1 MNHEY and CDR2 SMNVEV (reference sequence). This CDR3 has 14 amino acids. The CDR3 spells CASSLRGFGTVYTF. Here the CDR3 DNA reads TGTGCCAGCAGTTTACGTGGCTTCGGGACTGTCTACACCTTC.

This chain uses TRBV5-1 with TRBJ2-5; 8 bases align to TRBD2. V lost 2 bases, J lost 4 bases, and 7 bases stayed unmatched. Germline CDR1 SGHRS, CDR2 YFSETQ. This CDR3 spans 15 amino acids. CDR3 sequence reads: CASSFTSGRGETQYF. The CDR3 DNA reads TGCGCCAGCAGCTTTACCAGCGGGAGAGGAGAGACCCAGTACTTC.

This chain uses TRBV9 with TRBJ2-3, with TRBD1 identical over 7 bases. Unmatched junction bases numbered 2, after V lost 0 bases and J lost 1 base. In germline, CDR1 is SGDLS, CDR2 YYNGEE. This CDR3 spans 15 amino acids. CDR3: CASSVATGGTDTQYF. In nucleotides, the CDR3 is TGTGCCAGCAGCGTAGCCACAGGGGGCACAGATACGCAGTATTTT.

The chain uses TRBV18 and TRBJ2-7; D unclear. This CDR3 is 14 amino acids long. Trimming removed 3 bases at V and 2 bases at J, with 11 bases between. Per germline, CDR1 KGHSH and CDR2 LQKENI. The CDR3 DNA is TGTGCCAGCTCACCTGGGCTTCTCCCCTACGAGCAGTACTTC. Encoded protein: CASSPGLLPYEQYF.

The CDR3 region is CATENRGGRSPLHF. The CDR3 DNA sequence: TGTGCCACCGAAAACAGGGGCGGACGTTCACCCCTCCACTTT. This chain connects TRBV25-1 to TRBJ1-6, with 7 bases fitting TRBD1. V was pared by 10 bases and J by 9 bases, with 12 bases of the junction left unmatched. Germline loops: CDR1 MGHDK, CDR2 SYGVNS. The length of the CDR3 is 14 residues.

In its sample, this clone was seen a few times. The chain recombines TRBV11-2 with TRBJ1-1, with D maybe TRBD1 (6 bases). The germline V and J ends were trimmed by 7 bases and 4 bases, with 16 bases remaining between them. This CDR3 region has 14 residues. Germline V gene lookup returns CDR1 SGHAT and CDR2 FQNNGV. CDR3 DNA: TGTGCCAGCACCTCCAGGGGCGGGAGCACTGAAGCTTTCTTT. It translates to CASTSRGGSTEAFF.

The chain carries TRBV11-2 and TRBJ1-1, with D hard to call. Germline values: CDR1 SGHAT, CDR2 FQNNGV. V was pared by 0 bases and J by 12 bases, with 14 bases between. The CDR3 spans 13 residues. CDR3 region: CASSLELAGRPFF. CDR3 sequence (DNA): TGTGCCAGCAGCTTAGAGTTGGCGGGTAGACCTTTCTTT.

In this sample, this clone turned up once. The chain carries TRBV5-1 and TRBJ2-7; 9 bases line up with TRBD1. The CDR3 is made up of 15 amino acids. CDR1 is SGHRS, CDR2 YFSETQ, per germline. Germline trimming cut 3 bases from V and 3 bases from J; bases unmatched to any gene: 7. The CDR3: CASSSNGQGLYEQYF. The DNA for the CDR3 is TGCGCCAGCAGCTCGAACGGACAGGGGCTCTACGAGCAGTACTTC.